This T cell receptor beta chain was obtained from a study of graft-versus-host responses after intestinal transplantation. Study context: Those transplanted obtained multivisceral, liver-intestinal, or isolated intestinal grafts. Every recipient had anti-thymocyte globulin induction and approximately 3 years of tacrolimus plus steroids. Study findings and constraints: Investigators detected GvH clones in recipient marrow, with some emerging earlier in ileum or blood. Some patients had graft-donor T cell macrochimerism. In their allografts, the ratios of graft-versus-host to host-versus-graft T cell clones were high.

On this clone itself: Its antigen is still unknown.

Sequencing was performed with immunoSEQ multiplex PCR; in TCRdb, only in-frame clones are kept and a portion is missing. The top ten clones hold about 0.9% of a sample with some 96,000 clones, more than 75% of them seen once. This TCR was sampled from a human donor who was the organ donor for an intestinal transplant. Source: unstimulated CD4+ T cells sorted from spleen or lymph node cells, taken before transplant.

This chain's CDR3 is CASSPRVASGNTIYF. The DNA for the CDR3 is TGTGCCAGCAGCCCACGTGTAGCCTCTGGAAACACCATATATTTT. This chain joins TRBV11-2 and TRBJ1-3; D remains ambiguous. Germline V CDR1 and CDR2: SGHAT, FQNNGV. The CDR3 consists of 15 residues. Trimming took off 5 bases at V and 0 bases at J, with 11 bases between the two ends.